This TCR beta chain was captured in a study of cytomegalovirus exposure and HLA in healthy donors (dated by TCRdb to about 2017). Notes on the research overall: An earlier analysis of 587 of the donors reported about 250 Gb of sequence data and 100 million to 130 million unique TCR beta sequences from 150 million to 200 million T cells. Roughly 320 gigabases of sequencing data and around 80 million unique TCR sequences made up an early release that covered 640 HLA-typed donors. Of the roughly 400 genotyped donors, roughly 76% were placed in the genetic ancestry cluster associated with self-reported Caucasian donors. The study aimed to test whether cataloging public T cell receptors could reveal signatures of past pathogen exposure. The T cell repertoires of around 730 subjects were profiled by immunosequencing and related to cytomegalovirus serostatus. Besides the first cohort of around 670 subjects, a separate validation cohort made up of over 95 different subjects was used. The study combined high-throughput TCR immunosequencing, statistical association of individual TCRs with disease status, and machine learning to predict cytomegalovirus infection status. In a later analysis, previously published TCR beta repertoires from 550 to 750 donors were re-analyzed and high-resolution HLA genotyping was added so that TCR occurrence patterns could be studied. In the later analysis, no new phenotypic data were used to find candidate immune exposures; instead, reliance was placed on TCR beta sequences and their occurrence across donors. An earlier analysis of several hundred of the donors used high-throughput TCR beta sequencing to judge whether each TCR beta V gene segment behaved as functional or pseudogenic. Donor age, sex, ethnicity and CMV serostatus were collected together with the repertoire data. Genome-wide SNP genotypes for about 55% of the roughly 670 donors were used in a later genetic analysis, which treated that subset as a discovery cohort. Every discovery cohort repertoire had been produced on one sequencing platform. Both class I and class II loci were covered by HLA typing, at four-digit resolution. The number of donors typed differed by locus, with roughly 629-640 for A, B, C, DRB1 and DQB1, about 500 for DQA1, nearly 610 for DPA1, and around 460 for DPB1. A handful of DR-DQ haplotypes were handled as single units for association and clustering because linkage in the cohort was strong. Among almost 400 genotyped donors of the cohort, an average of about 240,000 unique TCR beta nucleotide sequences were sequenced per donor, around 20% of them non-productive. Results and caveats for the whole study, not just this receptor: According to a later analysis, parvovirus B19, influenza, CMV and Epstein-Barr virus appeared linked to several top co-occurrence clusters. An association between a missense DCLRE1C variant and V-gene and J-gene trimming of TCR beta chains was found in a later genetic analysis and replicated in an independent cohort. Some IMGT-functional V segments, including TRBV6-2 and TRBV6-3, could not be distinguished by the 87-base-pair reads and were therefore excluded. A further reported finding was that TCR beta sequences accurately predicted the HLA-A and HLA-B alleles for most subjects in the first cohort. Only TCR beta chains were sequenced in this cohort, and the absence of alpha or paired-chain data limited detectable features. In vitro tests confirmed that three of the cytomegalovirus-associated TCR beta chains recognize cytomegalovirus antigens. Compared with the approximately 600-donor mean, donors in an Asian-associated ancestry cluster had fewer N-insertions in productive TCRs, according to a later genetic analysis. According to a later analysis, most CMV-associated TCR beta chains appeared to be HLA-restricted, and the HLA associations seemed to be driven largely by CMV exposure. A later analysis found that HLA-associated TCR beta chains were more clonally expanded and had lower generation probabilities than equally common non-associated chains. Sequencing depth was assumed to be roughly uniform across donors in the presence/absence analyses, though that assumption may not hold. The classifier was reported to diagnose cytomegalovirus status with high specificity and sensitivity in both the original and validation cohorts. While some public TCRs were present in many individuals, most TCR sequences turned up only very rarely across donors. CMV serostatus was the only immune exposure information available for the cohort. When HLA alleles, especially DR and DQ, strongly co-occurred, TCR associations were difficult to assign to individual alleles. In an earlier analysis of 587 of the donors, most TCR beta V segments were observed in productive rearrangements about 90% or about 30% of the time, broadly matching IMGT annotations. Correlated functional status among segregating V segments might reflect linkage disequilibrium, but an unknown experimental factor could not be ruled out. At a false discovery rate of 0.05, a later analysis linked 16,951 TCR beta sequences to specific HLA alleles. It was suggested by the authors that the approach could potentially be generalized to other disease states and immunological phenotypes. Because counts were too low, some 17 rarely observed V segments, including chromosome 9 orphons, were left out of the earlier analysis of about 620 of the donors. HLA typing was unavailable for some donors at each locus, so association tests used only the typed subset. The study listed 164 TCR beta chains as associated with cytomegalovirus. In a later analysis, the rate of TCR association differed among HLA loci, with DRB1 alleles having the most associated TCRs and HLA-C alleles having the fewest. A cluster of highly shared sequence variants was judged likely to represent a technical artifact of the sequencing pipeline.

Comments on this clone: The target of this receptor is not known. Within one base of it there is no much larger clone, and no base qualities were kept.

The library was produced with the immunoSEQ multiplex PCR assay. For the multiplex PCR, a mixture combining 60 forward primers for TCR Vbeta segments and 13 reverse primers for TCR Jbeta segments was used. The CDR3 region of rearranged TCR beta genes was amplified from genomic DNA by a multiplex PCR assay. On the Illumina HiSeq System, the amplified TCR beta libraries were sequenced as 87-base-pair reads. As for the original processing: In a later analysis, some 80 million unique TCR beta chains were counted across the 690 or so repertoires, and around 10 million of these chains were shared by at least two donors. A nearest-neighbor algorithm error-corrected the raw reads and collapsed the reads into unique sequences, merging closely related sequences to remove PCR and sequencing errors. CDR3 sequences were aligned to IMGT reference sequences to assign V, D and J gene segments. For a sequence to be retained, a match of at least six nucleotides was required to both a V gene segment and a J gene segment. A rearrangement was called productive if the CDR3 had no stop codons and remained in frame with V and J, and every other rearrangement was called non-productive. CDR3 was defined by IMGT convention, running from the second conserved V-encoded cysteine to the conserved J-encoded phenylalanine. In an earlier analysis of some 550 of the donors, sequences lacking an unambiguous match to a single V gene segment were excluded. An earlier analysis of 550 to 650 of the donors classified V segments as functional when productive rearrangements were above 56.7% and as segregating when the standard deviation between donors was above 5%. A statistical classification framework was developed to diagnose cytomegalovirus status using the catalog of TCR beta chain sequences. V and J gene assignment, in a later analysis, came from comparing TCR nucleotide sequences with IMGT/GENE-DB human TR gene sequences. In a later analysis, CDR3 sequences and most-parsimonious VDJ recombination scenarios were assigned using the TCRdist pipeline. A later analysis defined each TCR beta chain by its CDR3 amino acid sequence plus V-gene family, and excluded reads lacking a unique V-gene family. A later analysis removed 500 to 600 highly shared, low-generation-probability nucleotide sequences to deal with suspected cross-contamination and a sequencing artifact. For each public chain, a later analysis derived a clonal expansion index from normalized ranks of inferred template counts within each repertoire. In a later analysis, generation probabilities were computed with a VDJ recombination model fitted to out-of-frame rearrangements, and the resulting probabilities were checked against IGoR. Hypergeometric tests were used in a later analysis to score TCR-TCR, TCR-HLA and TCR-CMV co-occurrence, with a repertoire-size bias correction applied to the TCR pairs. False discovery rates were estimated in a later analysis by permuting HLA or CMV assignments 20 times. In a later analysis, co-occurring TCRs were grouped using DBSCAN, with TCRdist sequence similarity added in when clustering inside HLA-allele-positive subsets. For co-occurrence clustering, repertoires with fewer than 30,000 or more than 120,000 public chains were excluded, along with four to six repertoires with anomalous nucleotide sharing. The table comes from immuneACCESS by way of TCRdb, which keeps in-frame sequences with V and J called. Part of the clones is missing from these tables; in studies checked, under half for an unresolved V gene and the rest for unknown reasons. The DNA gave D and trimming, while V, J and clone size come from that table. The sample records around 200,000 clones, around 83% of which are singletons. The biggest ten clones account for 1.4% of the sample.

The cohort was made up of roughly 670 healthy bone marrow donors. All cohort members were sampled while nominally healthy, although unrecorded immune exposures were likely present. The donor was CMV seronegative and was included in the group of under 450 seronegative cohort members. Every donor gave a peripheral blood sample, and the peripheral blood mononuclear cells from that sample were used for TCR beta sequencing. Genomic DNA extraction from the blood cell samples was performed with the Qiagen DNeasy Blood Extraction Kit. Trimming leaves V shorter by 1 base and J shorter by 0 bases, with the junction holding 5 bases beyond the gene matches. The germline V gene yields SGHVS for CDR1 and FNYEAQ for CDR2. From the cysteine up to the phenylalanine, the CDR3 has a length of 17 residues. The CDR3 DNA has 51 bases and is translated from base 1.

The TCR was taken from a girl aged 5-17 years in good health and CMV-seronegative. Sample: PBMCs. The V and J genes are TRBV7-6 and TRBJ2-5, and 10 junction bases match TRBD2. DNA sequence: TGTGCCAGCAGCTTAGGCATAGCGGGGGGATACCAAGAGACCCAGTACTTC. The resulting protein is CASSLGIAGGYQETQYF.